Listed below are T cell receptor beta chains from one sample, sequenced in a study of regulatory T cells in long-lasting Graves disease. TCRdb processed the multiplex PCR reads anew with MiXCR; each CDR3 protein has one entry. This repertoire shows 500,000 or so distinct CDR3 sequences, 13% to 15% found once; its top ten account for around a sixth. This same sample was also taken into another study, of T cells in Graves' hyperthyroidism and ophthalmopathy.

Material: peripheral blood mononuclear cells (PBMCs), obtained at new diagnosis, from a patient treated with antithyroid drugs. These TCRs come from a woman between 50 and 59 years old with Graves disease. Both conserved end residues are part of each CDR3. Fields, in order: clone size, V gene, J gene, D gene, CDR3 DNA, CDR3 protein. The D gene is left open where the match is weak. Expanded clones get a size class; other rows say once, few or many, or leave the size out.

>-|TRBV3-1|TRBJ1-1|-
TGTGCCAGCAGCCAAGAGGGGGGGGGAAGTACTGAAGCTTTCTTT
CASSQEGGGSTEAFF
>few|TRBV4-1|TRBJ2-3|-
TGCGCCAGCAGCCAAAGGCCGAGCACAGATACGCAGTATTTT
CASSQRPSTDTQYF
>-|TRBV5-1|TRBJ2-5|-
TGCGCCAGCAGCCCCCGGGTCTCTAGCGCCCAAGAGACCCAGTACTTC
CASSPRVSSAQETQYF
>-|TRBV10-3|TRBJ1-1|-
TGTGCCATCAGTGAGTTAGAGAACACTGAAGCTTTCTTT
CAISELENTEAFF
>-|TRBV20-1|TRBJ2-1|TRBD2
TGCAGTGCTACCGGACTAGCATACAATGAGCAGTTCTTC
CSATGLAYNEQFF
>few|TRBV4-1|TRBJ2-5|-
TGCGCCAGCAGCCAAGCCGGACAGTACCAAGAGACCCAGTACTTC
CASSQAGQYQETQYF
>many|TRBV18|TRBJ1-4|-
TGTGCCAGCTCTCGACTTGAGGGTGTGGATGAAAAACTGTTTTTT
CASSRLEGVDEKLFF
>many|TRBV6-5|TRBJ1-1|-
TGTGCCAGCAGTTTGGCAGGCCGAGCTTTCTTT
CASSLAGRAFF
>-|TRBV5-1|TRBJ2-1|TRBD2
TGCGCCAGCAATCCTATAGCGGGAGGGTACAATGAGCAGTTCTTC
CASNPIAGGYNEQFF
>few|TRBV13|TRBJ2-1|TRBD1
TGTGCCAGCAGCTCCGCCCGGGGACAGTTCGATGAGCAGTTCTTC
CASSSARGQFDEQFF
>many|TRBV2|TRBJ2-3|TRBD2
TGTGCCAGCAGTGAAGTGGCTAGCGGCCTCACAGATACGCAGTATTTT
CASSEVASGLTDTQYF
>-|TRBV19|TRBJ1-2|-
TGTGCCAGTAGTCCGCCAACGGACGAAGGCTGGGGCTACACCTTC
CASSPPTDEGWGYTF
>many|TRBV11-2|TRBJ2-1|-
TGTGCCAGCAGCCCTGAGCGGAACTCCTACAATGAGCAGTTCTTC
CASSPERNSYNEQFF
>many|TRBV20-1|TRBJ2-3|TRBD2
TGCAGTTTACGGACGGTAGCGGGAGGCCCTAGCACAGATACGCAGTATTTT
CSLRTVAGGPSTDTQYF
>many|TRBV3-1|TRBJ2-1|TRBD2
TGTGCCAGCAGCCTTTTAGCGGGAGGGGGAGATGAGCAGTTCTTC
CASSLLAGGGDEQFF